The sequence of this T cell receptor beta chain was determined in a study of radiation and T cells in renal cell carcinoma. Documented time point: blood 2 weeks post-SBRT. The treatment is: 15 Gy SBRT to primary tumor, nephrectomy 4 weeks later. The tumor was a clear cell renal cell carcinoma. There are 13 residues in the CDR3. V gave up 0 bases and J gave up 3 bases, with 6 bases separating them. Germline V gives CDR1 MGHRA, CDR2 YSYEKL. Study-wide points: Top tumor clonotypes rose in blood 2 weeks post-radiation, then contracted. Pretreatment tumor biopsies were lacking, so baseline clonotypes are unknown.

Method: immunoSEQ multiplex PCR; TCRdb's copy keeps in-frame clones and lacks some. The sample has roughly 130,000 clones; 88% are singletons. Points on this clone: Its antigen remains unidentified.

The chain links TRBV4-1 to TRBJ2-7, with D tentatively TRBD2 (6 bases). This clonotype was sampled from an older woman with renal cell carcinoma. The sample consisted of blood, taken from a patient whose treatment included radiotherapy and nephrectomy. The CDR3 here is CASSQEGLYEQYF. The CDR3 DNA reads as TGCGCCAGCAGCCAAGAGGGACTCTACGAGCAGTACTTC.